This T cell receptor (beta chain) was retrieved from a study of PD-1 blockade in classical Hodgkin lymphoma. The ends were cut back, 2 bases at V and 5 bases at J, with 7 bases in the middle. The CDR3 contains 13 residues. Germline assignment: CDR1 MNHEY and CDR2 SVGAGI. With regard to this clone: Its specificity is not known.

Some clones are missing from TCRdb's copy, which holds only in-frame ones; the method was immunoSEQ multiplex PCR. The repertoire holds about 58,000 clones, with approximately 90% as singletons. Each patient experienced a relapse that followed autologous stem cell transplantation, and brentuximab vedotin exposure varied. Findings and caveats of the study: The study found complete responders had baseline diversity similar to newly diagnosed patients. Individuals initiating nivolumab under 1 year after ASCT were excluded. Reported baseline diversity: healthy donors highest, relapsed/refractory patients lowest.

The input for sequencing was peripheral blood mononuclear cells (PBMCs), taken before the second cycle of nivolumab. The clonotype was recovered from a human donor with classical Hodgkin lymphoma. This rearrangement joins TRBV6-5 to TRBJ1-5; unclear D gene. The CDR3 DNA sequence: TGTGCCAGCAGTTACCGGGTTGATCAGCCCCAGCATTTT. Translation gives CASSYRVDQPQHF.